This TCR beta chain was identified during a study of blood T cells in healthy people across ages. This clonotype was recorded a few times. Its antigen is unknown. Primers used in a second PCR of about 6 to 11 cycles were a sample-barcoded 5' primer and a J-beta primer mix. MiXCR, applied by TCRdb to the 5' RACE reads, yields one record per CDR3 protein. The table shows about 1,400,000 distinct CDR3 sequences, with roughly 64% occurring only once. Study outcomes and limitations: Roughly linear age-related decline in beta diversity appeared, significant by age around 42. Researchers judged that diversity estimates from one million T cells fell short of true values.

The receptor comes from a man aged 18 to 35 in good health. The material sequenced was blood.

The CDR3 is CSARVLALHNEQFF. The CDR3 coding sequence is TGCAGTGCTAGAGTCCTAGCGTTACACAATGAGCAGTTCTTC. The V call is TRBV20-1, the J call TRBJ2-1; weak D call: TRBD2 (6 bases). Germline lookup yields CDR1 DFQATT and CDR2 SNEGSKA (reference sequence). The V end was cut by 1 base, the J end by 5 bases, with 12 bases between. The CDR3 contains 14 residues.